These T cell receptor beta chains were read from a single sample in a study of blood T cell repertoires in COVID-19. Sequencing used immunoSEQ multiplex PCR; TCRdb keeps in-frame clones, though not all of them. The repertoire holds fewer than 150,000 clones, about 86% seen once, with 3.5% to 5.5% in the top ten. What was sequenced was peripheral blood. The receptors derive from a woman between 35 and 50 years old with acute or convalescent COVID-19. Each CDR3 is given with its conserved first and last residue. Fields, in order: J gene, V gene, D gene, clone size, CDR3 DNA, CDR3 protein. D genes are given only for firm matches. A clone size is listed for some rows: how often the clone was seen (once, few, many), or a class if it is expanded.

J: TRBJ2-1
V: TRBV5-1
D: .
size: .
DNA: TGCGCCAGCAGCGAAATAGCGGAATCCTACAATGAGCAGTTCTTC
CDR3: CASSEIAESYNEQFF

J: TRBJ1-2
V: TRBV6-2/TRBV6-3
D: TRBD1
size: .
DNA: TGTGCCAGCAGTTCCCCGGGACAGGGGACCTATGGCTACACCTTC
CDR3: CASSSPGQGTYGYTF

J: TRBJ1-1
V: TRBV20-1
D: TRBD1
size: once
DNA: TGCAGTGCCAGACAGGGCACTGAAGCTTTCTTT
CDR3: CSARQGTEAFF

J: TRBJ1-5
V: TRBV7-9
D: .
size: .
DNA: TGTGCCAGCAGCTTGGGACGTGGGACACCTTTACAGCCCCAGCATTTT
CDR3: CASSLGRGTPLQPQHF

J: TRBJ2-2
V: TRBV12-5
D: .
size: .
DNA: TGTGCTAGTGGTTTGGTATTCGACAGCCCGAACACCGGGGAGCTGTTTTTT
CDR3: CASGLVFDSPNTGELFF

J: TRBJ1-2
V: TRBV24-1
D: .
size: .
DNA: TGTGCCACCAGTGATTTGGATAGTAACTATGGCTACACCTTC
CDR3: CATSDLDSNYGYTF

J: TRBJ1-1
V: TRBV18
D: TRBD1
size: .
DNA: TGTGCCAGCTCACTGGACAGGTTGAACACTGAAGCTTTCTTT
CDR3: CASSLDRLNTEAFF

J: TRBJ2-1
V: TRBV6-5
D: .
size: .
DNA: TGTGCCAGCAGGGGTCCAGGGAAGAATGAGCAGTTCTTC
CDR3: CASRGPGKNEQFF

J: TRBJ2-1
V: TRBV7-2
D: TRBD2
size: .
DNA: TGTGCCAGCAGCTCGGGACTAGCGGGAGGGGGATGGCGGGATGAGCAGTTCTTC
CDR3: CASSSGLAGGGWRDEQFF

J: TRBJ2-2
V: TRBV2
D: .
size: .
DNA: TGTGCCAGTGGAGGGTGGGACCCCGGGTGGTTGATGTCCGGGGAGCTGTTTTTT
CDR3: CASGGWDPGWLMSGELFF

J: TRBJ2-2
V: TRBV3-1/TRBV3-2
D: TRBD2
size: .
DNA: TGTGCCAGCAGCCGCATAGCGGGGGGGCTTCCCGGGGAGCTGTTTTTT
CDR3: CASSRIAGGLPGELFF

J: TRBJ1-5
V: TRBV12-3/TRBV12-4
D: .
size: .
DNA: TGTGCCAGCAGTTGGGCCCCTCAGGTCCAGCATTTT
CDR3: CASSWAPQVQHF

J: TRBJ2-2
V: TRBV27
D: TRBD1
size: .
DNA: TGTGCCAGCAGTTTAAAGGGGGCCCCTACTTACACCGGGGAGCTGTTTTTT
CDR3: CASSLKGAPTYTGELFF

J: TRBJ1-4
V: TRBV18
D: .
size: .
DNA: TGTGCCAGCTCACCTTCGGGGAGTGAAAAACTGTTTTTT
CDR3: CASSPSGSEKLFF

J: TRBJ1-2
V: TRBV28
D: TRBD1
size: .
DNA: TGTGCCAGCAGTTCGGACAGGGGAAATATCTATGGCTACACCTTC
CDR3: CASSSDRGNIYGYTF

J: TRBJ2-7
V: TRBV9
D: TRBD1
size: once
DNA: TGTGCCAGCAGCGCAGGGGGATCCTACGAGCAGTACTTC
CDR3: CASSAGGSYEQYF

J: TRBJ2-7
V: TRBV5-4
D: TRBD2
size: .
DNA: TGTGCCAGCAGCTTGCTTAGCGGGGGCTCCTACGAGCAGTACTTC
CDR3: CASSLLSGGSYEQYF

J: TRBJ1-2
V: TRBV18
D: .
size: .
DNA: TGTGCCAGCTCACCAAAAGTTCGGGAATATGGCTACACCTTC
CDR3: CASSPKVREYGYTF

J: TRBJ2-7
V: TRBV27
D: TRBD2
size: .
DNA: TGTGCCAGCAGCCTCCTATCTAGCGGGAGTTACGAGCAGTACTTC
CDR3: CASSLLSSGSYEQYF

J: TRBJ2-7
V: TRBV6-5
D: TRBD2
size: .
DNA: TGTGCCAGCCACGGACTAGTACCTATCAAGCAGTACTTC
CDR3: CASHGLVPIKQYF

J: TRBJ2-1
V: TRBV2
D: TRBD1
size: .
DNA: TGTGCCAGCATCCGGGGACAGGGTGTTGTGAAGGAGCAGTTCTTC
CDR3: CASIRGQGVVKEQFF

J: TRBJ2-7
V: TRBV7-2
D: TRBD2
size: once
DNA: TGTGCCAGCAGCTTCCCAGGGGCCCTAGCGGGGGCTACCTACGAGCAGTACTTC
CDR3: CASSFPGALAGATYEQYF

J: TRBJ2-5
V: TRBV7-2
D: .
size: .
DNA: TGTGCCAGCAGCTTACAGTACCAAGAGACCCAGTACTTC
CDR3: CASSLQYQETQYF

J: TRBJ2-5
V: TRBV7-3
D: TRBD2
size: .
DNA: TGTGCCAGCAGCTTGGGTAGCGGGAGCCTTGTGGAGACCCAGTACTTC
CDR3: CASSLGSGSLVETQYF

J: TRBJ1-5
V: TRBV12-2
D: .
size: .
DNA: TGTGCAAGTCGCTTAGTTGGGGGGGATCAGCCCCAGCATTTT
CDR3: CASRLVGGDQPQHF

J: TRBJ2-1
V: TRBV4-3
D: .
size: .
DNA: TGCGCCAGCATAAAGAGAGACTACAATGAGCAGTTCTTC
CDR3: CASIKRDYNEQFF

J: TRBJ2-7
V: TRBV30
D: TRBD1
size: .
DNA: TGTGCCTGGAGTGTTTCCCGGGACAGAGCCTACGAGCAGTACTTC
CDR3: CAWSVSRDRAYEQYF

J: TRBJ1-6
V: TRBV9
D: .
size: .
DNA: TGTGCCAGCAGCAGTACTCACGGGGGTGGCTCACCCCTCCACTTT
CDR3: CASSSTHGGGSPLHF

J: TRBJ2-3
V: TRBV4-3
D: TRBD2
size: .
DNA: TGCGCCAGCGCCAAGACTAGCGGGGCACCCCGAGGGGATACGCAGTATTTT
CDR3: CASAKTSGAPRGDTQYF

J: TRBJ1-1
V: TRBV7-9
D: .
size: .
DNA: TGTGCCAGCAGCTTAGATGGACGACAGAGCCGCGGAGATTTT
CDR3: CASSLDGRQSRGDF

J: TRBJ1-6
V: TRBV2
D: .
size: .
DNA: TGTGCCAGCAAGGGGGAGCTTGTCAATCTGGCCTATAATTCACCCCTCCACTTT
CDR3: CASKGELVNLAYNSPLHF

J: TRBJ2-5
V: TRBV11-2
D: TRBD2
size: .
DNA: TGTGCCAGCAGCCCAACTAGCGGGAGGGAGACCCAGTACTTC
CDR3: CASSPTSGRETQYF

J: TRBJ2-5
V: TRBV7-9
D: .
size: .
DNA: TGTGCCAGCAGCTCACCCCCCCGACAAGGATACCAAGAGACCCAGTACTTC
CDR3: CASSSPPRQGYQETQYF

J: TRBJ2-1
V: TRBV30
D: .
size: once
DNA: TGTGCCTGGAGCGTATCAGCGATAGGGTTAAGGGGTTGGGAGCAGTTCTTC
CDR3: CAWSVSAIGLRGWEQFF

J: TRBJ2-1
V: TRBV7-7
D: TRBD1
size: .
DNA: TGTGCCAGCAGCTTACTCGGACAGGGGGCTGATGAGCAGTTCTTC
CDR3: CASSLLGQGADEQFF

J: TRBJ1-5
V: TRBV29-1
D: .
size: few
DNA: TGCAGCGTCGGAAACAGGGATTCCCAGCATTTT
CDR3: CSVGNRDSQHF